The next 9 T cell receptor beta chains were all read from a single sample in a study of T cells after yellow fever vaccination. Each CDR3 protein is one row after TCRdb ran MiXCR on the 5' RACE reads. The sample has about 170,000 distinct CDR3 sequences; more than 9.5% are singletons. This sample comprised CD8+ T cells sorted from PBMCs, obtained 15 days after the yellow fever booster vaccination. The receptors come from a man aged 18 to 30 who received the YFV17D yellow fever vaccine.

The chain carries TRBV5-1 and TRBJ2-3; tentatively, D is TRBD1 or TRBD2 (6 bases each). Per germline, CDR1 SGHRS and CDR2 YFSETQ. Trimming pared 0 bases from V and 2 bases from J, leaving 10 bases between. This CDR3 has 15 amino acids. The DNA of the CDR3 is TGCGCCAGCAGCTTGGAGGGGGGCTACACAGATACGCAGTATTTT. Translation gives CASSLEGGYTDTQYF. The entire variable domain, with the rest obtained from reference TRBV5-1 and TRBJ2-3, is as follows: KAGVTQTPRYLIKTRGQQVTLSCSPISGHRSVSWYQQTPGQGLQFLFEYFSETQRNKGNFPGRFSGRQFSNSRSEMNVSTLELGDSALYLCASSLEGGYTDTQYFGPGTRLTVL.

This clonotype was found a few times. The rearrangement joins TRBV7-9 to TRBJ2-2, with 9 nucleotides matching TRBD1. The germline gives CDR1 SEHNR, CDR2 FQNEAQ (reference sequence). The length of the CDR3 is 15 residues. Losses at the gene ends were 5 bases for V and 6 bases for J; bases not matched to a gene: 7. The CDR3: CASSHRDRVAGELFF. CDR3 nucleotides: TGTGCCAGCAGCCACCGGGACAGGGTTGCCGGGGAGCTGTTTTTT.

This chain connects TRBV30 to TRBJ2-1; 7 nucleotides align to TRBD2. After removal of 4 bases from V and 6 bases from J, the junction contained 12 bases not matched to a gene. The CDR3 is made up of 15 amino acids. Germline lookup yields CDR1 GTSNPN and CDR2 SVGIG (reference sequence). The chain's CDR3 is CAWNRDYRRPNEQFF. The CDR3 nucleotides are TGTGCCTGGAACCGGGACTACCGTCGTCCCAATGAGCAGTTCTTC.

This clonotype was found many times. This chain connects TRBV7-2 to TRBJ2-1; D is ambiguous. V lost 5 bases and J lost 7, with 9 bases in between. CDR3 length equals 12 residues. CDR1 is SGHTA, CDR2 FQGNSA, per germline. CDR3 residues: CASSPYWNEQFF. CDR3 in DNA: TGTGCCAGCAGCCCGTATTGGAATGAGCAGTTCTTC.

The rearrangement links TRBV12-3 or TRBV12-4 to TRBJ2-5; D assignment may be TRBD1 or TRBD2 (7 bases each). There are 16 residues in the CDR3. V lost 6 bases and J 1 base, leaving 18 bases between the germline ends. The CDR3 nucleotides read TGTGCCAGCAGGCCTCAGGGGGGGGGAGGCCAAGAGACCCAGTACTTC. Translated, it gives CASRPQGGGGQETQYF.

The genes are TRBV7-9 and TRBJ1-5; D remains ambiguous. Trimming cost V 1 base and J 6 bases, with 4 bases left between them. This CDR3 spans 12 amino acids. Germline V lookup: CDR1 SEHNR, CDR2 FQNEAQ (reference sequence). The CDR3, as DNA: TGTGCCAGCAGCTTAGATCGTCAGCCCCAGCATTTT. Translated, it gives CASSLDRQPQHF.

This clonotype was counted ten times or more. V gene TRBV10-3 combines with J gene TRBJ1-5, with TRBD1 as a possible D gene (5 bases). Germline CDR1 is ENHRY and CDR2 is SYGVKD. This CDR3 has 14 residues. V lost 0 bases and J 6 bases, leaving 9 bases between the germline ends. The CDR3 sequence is CAISESQGGQPQHF. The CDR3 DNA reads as TGTGCCATCAGTGAGTCCCAGGGAGGTCAGCCCCAGCATTTT.

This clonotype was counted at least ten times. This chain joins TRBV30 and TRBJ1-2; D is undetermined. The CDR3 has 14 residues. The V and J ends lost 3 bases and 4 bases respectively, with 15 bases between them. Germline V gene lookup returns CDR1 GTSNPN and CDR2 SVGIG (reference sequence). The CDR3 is CAWSQAAGAYGYTF. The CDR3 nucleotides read TGTGCCTGGAGCCAAGCTGCCGGCGCCTATGGCTACACCTTC.

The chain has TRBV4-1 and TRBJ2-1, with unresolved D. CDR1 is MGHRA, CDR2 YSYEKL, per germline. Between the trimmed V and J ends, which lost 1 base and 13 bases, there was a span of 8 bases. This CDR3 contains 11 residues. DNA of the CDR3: TGCGCCAGCAGCCAAGGGGAACGTCAGTTCTTC. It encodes CASSQGERQFF.